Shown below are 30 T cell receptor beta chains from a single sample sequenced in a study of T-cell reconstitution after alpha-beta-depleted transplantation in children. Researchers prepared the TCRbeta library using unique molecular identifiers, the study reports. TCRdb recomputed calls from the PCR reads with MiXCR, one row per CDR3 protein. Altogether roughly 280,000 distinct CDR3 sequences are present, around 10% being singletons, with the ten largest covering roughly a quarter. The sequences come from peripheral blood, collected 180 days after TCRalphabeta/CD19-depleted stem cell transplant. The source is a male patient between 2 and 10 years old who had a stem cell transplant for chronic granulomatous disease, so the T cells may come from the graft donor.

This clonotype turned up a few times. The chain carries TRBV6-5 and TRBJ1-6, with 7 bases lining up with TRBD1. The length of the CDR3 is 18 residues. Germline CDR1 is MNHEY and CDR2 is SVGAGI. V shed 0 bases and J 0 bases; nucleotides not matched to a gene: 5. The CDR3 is CASSYSSTGSSYNSPLHF. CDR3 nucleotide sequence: TGTGCCAGCAGTTACTCCTCGACAGGGAGCTCCTATAATTCACCCCTCCACTTT.

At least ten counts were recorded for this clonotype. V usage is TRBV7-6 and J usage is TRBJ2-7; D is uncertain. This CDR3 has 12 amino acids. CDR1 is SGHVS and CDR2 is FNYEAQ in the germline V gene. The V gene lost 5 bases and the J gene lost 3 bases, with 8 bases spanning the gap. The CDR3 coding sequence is TGTGCCAGCAGCGCAGGAAACTACGAGCAGTACTTC. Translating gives CASSAGNYEQYF.

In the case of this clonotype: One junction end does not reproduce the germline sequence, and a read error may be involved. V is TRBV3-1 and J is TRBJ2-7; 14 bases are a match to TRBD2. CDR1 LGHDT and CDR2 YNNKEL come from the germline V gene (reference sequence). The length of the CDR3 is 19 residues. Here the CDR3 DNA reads TGTGCCAGCTGCCAACGGGGACTAGCGGGAGCATCGCTCAGCTACGAGCAGTACTTC. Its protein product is CASCQRGLAGASLSYEQYF.

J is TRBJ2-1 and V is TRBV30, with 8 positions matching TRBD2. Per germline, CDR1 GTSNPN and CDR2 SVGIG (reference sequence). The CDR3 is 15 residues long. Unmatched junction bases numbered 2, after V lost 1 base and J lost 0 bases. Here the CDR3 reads CAWSAGTSSYNEQFF. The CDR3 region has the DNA TGTGCCTGGAGTGCCGGGACTAGCTCCTACAATGAGCAGTTCTTC.

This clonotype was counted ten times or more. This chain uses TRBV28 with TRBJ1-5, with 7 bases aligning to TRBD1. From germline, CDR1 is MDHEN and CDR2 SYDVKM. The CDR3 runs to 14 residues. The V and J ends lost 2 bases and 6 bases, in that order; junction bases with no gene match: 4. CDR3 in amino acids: CASSLPTGAQPQHF. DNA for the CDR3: TGTGCCAGCAGTTTACCTACAGGGGCTCAGCCCCAGCATTTT.

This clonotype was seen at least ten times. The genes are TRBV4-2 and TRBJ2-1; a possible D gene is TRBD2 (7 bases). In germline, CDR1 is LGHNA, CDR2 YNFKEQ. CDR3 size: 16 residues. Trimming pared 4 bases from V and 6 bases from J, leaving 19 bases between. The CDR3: CASSPLGGGFLNEQFF. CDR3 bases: TGTGCCAGCAGCCCCCTGGGGGGGGGCTTCCTCAATGAGCAGTTCTTC.

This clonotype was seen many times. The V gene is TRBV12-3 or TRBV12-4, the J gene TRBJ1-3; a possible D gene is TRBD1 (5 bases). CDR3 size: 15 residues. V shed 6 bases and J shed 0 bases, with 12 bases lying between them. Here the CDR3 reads CASSRPGGSGNTIYF. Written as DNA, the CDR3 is TGTGCCAGCAGCCGCCCGGGGGGCTCTGGAAACACCATATATTTT.

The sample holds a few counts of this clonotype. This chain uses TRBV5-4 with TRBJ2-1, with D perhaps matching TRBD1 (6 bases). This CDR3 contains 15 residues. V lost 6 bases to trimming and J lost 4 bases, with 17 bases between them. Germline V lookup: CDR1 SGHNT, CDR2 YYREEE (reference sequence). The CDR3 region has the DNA TGTGCCAGCACCCCGGGACACGGCTTATACAATGAGCAGTTCTTC. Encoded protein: CASTPGHGLYNEQFF.

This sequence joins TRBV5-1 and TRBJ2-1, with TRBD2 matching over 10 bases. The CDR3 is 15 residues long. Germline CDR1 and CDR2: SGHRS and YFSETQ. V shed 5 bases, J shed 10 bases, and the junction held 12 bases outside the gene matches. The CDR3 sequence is CASSIVTSGAKEQFF. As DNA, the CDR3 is TGCGCCAGCAGTATCGTTACTAGCGGGGCCAAAGAGCAGTTCTTC.

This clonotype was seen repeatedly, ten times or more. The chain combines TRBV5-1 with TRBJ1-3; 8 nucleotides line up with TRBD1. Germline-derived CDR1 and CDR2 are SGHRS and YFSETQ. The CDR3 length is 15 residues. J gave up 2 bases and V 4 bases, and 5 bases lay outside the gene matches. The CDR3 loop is CASSTRQGPGNTIYF. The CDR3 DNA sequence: TGCGCCAGCAGCACCCGACAGGGGCCTGGAAACACCATATATTTT.

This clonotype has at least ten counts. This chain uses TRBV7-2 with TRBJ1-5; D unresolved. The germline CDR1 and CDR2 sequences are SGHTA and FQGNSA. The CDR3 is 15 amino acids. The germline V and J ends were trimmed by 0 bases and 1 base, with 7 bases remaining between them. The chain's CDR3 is CASSLALASNQPQHF. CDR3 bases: TGTGCCAGCAGCTTAGCGCTAGCGAGCAATCAGCCCCAGCATTTT.

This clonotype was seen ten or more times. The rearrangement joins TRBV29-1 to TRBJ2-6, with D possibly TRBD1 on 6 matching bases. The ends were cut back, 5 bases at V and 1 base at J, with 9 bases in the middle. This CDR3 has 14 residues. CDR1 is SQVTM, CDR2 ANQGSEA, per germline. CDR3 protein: CSVKGQSGANVLTF. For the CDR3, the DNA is TGCAGCGTTAAAGGACAGTCTGGGGCCAACGTCCTGACTTTC.

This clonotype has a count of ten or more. CDR3 residues: CATSGGGRDYGYTF. CDR3 nucleotides: TGTGCCACCAGCGGCGGGGGTAGGGACTATGGCTACACCTTC. The V gene is TRBV15, the J gene TRBJ1-2, with D possibly being TRBD1 (5 bases). Trimming took 5 bases from V and 3 from J, leaving 13 bases between them. This CDR3 has 14 amino acids. In germline, CDR1 is LNHNV, CDR2 YYDKDF (reference sequence).

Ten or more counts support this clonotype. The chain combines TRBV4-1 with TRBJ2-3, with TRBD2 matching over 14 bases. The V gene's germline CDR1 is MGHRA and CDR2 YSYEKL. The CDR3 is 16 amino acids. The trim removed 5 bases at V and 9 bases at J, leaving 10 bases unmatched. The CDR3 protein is CASSVRLAGGRRTQYF. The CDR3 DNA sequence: TGCGCCAGCAGCGTGAGACTAGCGGGAGGGCGAAGGACGCAGTATTTT.

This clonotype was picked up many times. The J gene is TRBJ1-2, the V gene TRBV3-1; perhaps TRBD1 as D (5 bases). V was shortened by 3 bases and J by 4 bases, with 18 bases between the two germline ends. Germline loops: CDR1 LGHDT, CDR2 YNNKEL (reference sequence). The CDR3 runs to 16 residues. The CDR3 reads CASSHGGARAAYGYTF. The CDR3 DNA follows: TGTGCCAGCAGCCACGGTGGTGCCAGGGCCGCCTATGGCTACACCTTC. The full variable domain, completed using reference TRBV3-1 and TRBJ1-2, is DTAVSQTPKYLVTQMGNDKSIKCEQNLGHDTMYWYKQDSKKFLKIMFSYNNKELIINETVPNRFSPKSPDKAHLNLHINSLELGDSAVYFCASSHGGARAAYGYTFGSGTRLTVV.

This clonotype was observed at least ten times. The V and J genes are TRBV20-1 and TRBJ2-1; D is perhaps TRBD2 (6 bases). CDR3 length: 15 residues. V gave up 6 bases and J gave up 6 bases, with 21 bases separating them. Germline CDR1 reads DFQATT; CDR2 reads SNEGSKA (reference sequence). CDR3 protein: CSARGGCWRCNEQFF. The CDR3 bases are TGCAGTGCACGTGGGGGGTGTTGGCGTTGCAATGAGCAGTTCTTC.

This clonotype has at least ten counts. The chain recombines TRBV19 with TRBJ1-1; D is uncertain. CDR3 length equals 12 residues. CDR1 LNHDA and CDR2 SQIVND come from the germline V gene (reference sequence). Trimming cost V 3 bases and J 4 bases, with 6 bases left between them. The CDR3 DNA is TGTGCCAGTAGTATTCGAAGCACTGAAGCTTTCTTT. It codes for CASSIRSTEAFF.

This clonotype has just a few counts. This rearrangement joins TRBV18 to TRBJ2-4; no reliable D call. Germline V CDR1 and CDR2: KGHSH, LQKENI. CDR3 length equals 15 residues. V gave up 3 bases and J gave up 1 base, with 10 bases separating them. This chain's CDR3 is CASSPPSWAKNIQYF. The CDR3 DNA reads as TGTGCCAGCTCACCTCCCTCTTGGGCCAAAAACATTCAGTACTTC.

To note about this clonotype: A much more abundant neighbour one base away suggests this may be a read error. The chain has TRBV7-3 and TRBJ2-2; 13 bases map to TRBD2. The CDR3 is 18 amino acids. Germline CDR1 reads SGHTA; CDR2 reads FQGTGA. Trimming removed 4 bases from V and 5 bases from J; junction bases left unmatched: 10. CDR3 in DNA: TGTGCCAGCAGCTCTAGGGAGACTAGCGGGGGGCCAACCGGGGAGCTGTTTTTT. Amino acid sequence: CASSSRETSGGPTGELFF.

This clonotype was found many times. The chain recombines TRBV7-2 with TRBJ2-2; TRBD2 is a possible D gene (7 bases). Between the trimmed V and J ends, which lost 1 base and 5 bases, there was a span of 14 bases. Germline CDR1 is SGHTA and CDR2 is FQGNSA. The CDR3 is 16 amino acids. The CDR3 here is CASSLVGGAGTGELFF. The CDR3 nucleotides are TGTGCCAGCAGCTTAGTGGGGGGGGCAGGTACCGGGGAGCTGTTTTTT. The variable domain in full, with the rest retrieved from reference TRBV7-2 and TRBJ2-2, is GAGVSQSPSNKVTEKGKDVELRCDPISGHTALYWYRQSLGQGLEFLIYFQGNSAPDKSGLPSDRFSAERTGGSVSTLTIQRTQQEDSAVYLCASSLVGGAGTGELFFGEGSRLTVL.

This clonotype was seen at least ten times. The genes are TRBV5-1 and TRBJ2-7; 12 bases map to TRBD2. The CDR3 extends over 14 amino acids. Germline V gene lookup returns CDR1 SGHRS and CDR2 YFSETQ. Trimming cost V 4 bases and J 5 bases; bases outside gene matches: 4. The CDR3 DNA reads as TGCGCCAGCAGCATCGGACTAGCGGGAAACGAGCAGTACTTC. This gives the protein CASSIGLAGNEQYF.

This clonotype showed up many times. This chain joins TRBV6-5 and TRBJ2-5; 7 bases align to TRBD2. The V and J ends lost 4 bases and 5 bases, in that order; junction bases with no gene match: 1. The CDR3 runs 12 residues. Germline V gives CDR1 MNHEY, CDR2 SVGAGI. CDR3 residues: CASSSGRETQYF. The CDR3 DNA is TGTGCCAGCAGTTCCGGGAGGGAGACCCAGTACTTC.

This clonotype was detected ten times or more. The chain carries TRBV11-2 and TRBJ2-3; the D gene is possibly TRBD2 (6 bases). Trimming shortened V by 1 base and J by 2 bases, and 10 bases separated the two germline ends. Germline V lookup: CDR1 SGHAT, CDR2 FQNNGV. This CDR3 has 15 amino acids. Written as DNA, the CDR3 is TGTGCCAGCAGCTTAGTGGCGGGGCACACAGATACGCAGTATTTT. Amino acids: CASSLVAGHTDTQYF. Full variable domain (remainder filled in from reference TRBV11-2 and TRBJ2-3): EAGVAQSPRYKIIEKRQSVAFWCNPISGHATLYWYQQILGQGPKLLIQFQNNGVVDDSQLPKDRFSAERLKGVDSTLKIQPAKLEDSAVYLCASSLVAGHTDTQYFGPGTRLTVL.

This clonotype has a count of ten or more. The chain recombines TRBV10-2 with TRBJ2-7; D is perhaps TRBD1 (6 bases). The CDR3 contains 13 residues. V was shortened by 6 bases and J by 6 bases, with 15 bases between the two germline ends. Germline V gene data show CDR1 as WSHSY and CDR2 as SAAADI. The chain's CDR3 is CASSGLQGSEQYF. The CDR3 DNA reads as TGCGCCAGCAGCGGTCTTCAGGGGAGCGAGCAGTACTTC.

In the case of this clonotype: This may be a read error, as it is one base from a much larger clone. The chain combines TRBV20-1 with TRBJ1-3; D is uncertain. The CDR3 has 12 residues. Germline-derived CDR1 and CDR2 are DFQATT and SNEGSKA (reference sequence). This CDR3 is CSARPRWNTISF. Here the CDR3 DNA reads TGCAGTGCTAGACCCAGGTGGAACACCATATCTTTT.

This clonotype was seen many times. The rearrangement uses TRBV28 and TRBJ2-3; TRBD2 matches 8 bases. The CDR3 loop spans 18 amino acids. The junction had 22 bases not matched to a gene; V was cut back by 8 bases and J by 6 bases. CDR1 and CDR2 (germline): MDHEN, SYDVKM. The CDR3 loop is CASDSAGAGDGPPDTQYF. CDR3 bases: TGTGCCAGCGATTCCGCGGGAGCGGGAGATGGACCCCCCGATACGCAGTATTTT.

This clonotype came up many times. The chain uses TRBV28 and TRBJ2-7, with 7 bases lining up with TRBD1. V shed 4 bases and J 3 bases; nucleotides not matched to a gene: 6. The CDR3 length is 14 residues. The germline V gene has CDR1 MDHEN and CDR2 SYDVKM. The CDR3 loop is CASSSQGIRYEQYF. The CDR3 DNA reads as TGTGCCAGCAGTTCACAGGGGATTCGCTACGAGCAGTACTTC. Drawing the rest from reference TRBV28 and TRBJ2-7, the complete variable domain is DVKVTQSSRYLVKRTGEKVFLECVQDMDHENMFWYRQDPGLGLRLIYFSYDVKMKEKGDIPEGYSVSREKKERFSLILESASTNQTSMYLCASSSQGIRYEQYFGPGTRLTVT.

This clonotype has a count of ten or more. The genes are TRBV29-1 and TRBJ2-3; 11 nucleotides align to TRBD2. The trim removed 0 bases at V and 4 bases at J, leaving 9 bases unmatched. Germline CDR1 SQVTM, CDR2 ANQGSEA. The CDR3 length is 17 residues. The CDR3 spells CSVEDQASGRLPDTQYF. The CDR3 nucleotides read TGCAGCGTTGAAGATCAGGCTAGCGGGAGGTTACCAGATACGCAGTATTTT.

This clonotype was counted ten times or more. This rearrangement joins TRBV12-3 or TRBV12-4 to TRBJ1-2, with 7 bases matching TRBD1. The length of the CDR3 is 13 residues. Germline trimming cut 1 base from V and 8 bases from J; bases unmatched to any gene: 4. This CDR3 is CASSLGDRVGYTF. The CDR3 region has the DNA TGTGCCAGCAGTTTAGGTGACAGGGTCGGCTACACCTTC.

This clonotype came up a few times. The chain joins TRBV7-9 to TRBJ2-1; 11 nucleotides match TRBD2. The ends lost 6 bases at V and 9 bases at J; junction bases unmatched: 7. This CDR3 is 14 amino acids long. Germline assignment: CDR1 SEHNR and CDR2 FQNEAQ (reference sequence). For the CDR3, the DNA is TGTGCCAGCAGTACTAGCGGGAGTTTAGTTGAGCAGTTCTTC. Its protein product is CASSTSGSLVEQFF.